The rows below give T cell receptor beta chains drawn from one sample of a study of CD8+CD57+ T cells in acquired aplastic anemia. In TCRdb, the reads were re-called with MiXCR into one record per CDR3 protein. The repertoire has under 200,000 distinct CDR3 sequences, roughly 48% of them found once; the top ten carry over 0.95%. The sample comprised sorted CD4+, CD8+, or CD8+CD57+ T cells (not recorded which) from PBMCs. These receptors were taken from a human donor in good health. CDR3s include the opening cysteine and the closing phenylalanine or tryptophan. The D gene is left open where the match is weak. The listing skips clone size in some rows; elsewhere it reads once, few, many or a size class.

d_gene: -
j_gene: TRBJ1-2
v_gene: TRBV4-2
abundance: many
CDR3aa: CASSQDLGDIYGYTF
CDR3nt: TGTGCCAGCAGCCAAGATTTAGGAGACATCTATGGCTACACCTTC

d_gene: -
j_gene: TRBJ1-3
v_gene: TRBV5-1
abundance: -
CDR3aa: CASSLGLLAGTSGNTIYF
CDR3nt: TGCGCCAGCAGCTTGGGACTCCTCGCAGGGACCTCTGGAAACACCATATATTTT

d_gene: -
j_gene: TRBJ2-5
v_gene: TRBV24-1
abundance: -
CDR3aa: CATADIVQETQYF
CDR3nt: TGTGCCACCGCTGACATCGTCCAAGAGACCCAGTACTTC

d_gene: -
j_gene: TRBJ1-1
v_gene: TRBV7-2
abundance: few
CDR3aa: CASSLAVGAWTEAFF
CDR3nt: TGTGCCAGCAGCTTAGCGGTCGGGGCGTGGACTGAAGCTTTCTTT

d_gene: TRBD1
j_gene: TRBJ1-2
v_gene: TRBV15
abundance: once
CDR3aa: CATSRDTGVGYGYTF
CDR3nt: TGTGCCACCAGCAGAGATACAGGGGTGGGCTATGGCTACACCTTC

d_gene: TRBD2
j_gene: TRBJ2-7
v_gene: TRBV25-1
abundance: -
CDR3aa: CASSLGTSGIGYEQYF
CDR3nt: TGTGCCAGCAGTCTTGGGACTAGCGGGATTGGCTACGAGCAGTACTTC

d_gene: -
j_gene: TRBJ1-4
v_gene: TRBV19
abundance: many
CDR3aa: CASMGAANEKLFF
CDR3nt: TGTGCCAGTATGGGGGCCGCTAATGAAAAACTGTTTTTT

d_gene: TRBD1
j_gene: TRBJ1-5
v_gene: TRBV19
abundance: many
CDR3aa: CASSGGQGVQPQHF
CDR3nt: TGTGCCAGTAGTGGGGGACAGGGAGTACAGCCCCAGCATTTT

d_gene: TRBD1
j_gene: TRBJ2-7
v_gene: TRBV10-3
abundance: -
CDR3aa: CAISEPGQEDSSYEQYF
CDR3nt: TGTGCCATCAGTGAGCCCGGACAGGAAGACAGCTCCTACGAGCAGTACTTC

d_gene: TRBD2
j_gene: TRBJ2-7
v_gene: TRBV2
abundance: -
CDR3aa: CASSEGTSGRAHPYF
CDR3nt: TGTGCCAGCAGTGAAGGGACTAGCGGGAGGGCCCACCCGTACTTC

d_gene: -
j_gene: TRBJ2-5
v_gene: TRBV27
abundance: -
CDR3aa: CASSLWWRAGETQYF
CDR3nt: TGTGCCAGCAGTTTGTGGTGGAGGGCCGGGGAGACCCAGTACTTC

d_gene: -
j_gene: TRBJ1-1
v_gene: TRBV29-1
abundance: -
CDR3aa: CSVALSTEAFF
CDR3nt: TGCAGCGTTGCCCTGTCCACTGAAGCTTTCTTT

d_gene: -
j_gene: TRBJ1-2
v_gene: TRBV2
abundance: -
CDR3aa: CASSQGGPYGYTF
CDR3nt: TGTGCCAGCAGCCAAGGGGGGCCCTATGGCTACACCTTC

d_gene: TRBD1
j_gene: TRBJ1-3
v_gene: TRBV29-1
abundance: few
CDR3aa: CSVSPGQDSGNTIYF
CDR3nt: TGCAGCGTTAGTCCGGGACAGGACTCTGGAAACACCATATATTTT

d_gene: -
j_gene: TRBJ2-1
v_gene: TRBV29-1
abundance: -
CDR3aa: CSPGPGRINNEQFF
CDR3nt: TGCAGCCCTGGTCCGGGACGGATCAACAATGAGCAGTTCTTC

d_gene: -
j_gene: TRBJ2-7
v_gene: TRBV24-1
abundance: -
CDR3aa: CASSFGRPGTYEQYF
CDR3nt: TGTGCCAGCAGTTTTGGCCGACCCGGGACCTACGAGCAGTACTTC

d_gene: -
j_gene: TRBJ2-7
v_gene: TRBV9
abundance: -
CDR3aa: CASSRGAQRASEQYF
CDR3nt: TGCGCCAGCAGCCGGGGGGCCCAGCGGGCGTCCGAGCAGTACTTC

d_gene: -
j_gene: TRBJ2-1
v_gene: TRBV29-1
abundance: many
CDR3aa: CSVVGRLSYNEQFF
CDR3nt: TGCAGCGTTGTGGGCAGGCTCTCCTACAATGAGCAGTTCTTC

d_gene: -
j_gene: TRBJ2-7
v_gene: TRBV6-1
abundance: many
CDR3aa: CASSVGEGSSYEQYF
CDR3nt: TGTGCCAGCAGTGTCGGCGAGGGGAGCTCCTACGAGCAGTACTTC

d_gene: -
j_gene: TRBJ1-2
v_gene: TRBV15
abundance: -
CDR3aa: CATSREEGSAGGYTF
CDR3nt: TGTGCCACCAGCAGAGAGGAAGGGAGCGCAGGGGGCTACACCTTC